The 28 T cell receptor beta chains presented below share a single source sample, sequenced in a study of cytomegalovirus exposure and HLA in healthy donors. 60 Vbeta and 13 Jbeta primers were used in PCR. TCRdb keeps only in-frame clones here, not all; method: immunoSEQ multiplex PCR. The sample has roughly 100,000 clones, approximately 79% seen once; the top ten hold 6% to 8%. Specimen: PBMCs. These receptors were taken from a man aged 25 to 40 in good health and CMV-seropositive.

The J gene is TRBJ2-5, the V gene TRBV10-3, with a tentative D call TRBD1 (5 bases). The J call may be in error: the DNA end matches TRBJ2-7 better. Germline values: CDR1 ENHRY, CDR2 SYGVKD. This CDR3 has 15 residues. Written as DNA, the CDR3 is TGTGCCATCAGTGAGTCAAGGGGTGATTCCTACGAGCAGTACTTC. As protein: CAISESRGDSYEQYF.

The chain is built from TRBV2 and TRBJ2-5; 9 bases line up with TRBD1. This CDR3 contains 15 residues. Germline CDR1 is SNHLY and CDR2 is FYNNEI. J lost 3 bases, V lost 4 bases, and 6 bases had no gene match. The CDR3 bases are TGTGCCAGCAGTGCTACCGGGACAGGGAAAGAGACCCAGTACTTC. It specifies CASSATGTGKETQYF.

The gene calls are TRBV2 and TRBJ2-3; D is unresolved. CDR3 length: 16 amino acids. The germline CDR1 and CDR2 sequences are SNHLY and FYNNEI. Between the trimmed V and J ends, which lost 2 bases and 2 bases, there was a span of 14 bases. The CDR3 bases are TGTGCCAGCAGTGAAAGGAGAGTCTCCCCCACAGATACGCAGTATTTT. Encoded protein: CASSERRVSPTDTQYF.

The chain uses TRBV27 and TRBJ1-5; D uncertain. Trimming left V 2 bases short and J 2 bases short, with 4 bases between. The germline V gene encodes CDR1 MNHEY and CDR2 SMNVEV (reference sequence). CDR3 size: 13 residues. CDR3: CASSLAGNQPQHF. DNA of the CDR3: TGTGCCAGCAGTTTAGCGGGCAATCAGCCCCAGCATTTT.

V gene TRBV10-2 combines with J gene TRBJ1-4; no clear D. The CDR3 contains 13 residues. CDR1 WSHSY and CDR2 SAAADI come from the germline V gene. V was clipped by 6 bases and J by 6 bases, with 11 bases between them. The CDR3 loop is CASSHPRDEKLFF. The CDR3 region has the DNA TGCGCCAGCAGCCACCCGCGGGATGAAAAACTGTTTTTT.

V is TRBV5-1 and J is TRBJ2-7; TRBD2 agrees at 11 bases. The trim removed 4 bases at V and 0 bases at J, leaving 3 bases unmatched. Germline assignment: CDR1 SGHRS and CDR2 YFSETQ. CDR3 length: 15 residues. The CDR3 DNA reads TGCGCCAGCAGCATTACTAGCGGGGGCTCCTACGAGCAGTACTTC. This translates into CASSITSGGSYEQYF. Full variable domain (rest looked up from reference TRBV5-1 and TRBJ2-7): KAGVTQTPRYLIKTRGQQVTLSCSPISGHRSVSWYQQTPGQGLQFLFEYFSETQRNKGNFPGRFSGRQFSNSRSEMNVSTLELGDSALYLCASSITSGGSYEQYFGPGTRLTVT.

Of note for this clone: At one of its ends the junction is not consistent with the germline gene, which may arise from a read error. V gene TRBV27 combines with J gene TRBJ1-2, with TRBD1 as a possible D gene (6 bases). This CDR3 has 14 residues. The germline V gene encodes CDR1 MNHEY and CDR2 SMNVEV (reference sequence). CDR3 loop: CASGFGQQFYGYTF. Written as DNA, the CDR3 is TGTGCCAGCGGTTTTGGACAGCAGTTCTATGGCTACACCTTC.

The chain couples TRBV6-5 to TRBJ2-7; perhaps TRBD2 as D (5 bases). Germline CDR1 MNHEY, CDR2 SVGAGI. This CDR3 spans 16 amino acids. The V and J ends lost 1 base and 2 bases respectively, with 15 bases between them. The CDR3 region is CASSYFDGLRAYEQYF. As DNA, the CDR3 is TGTGCCAGCAGTTACTTCGACGGGTTGAGGGCCTACGAGCAGTACTTC.

J is TRBJ1-1 and V is TRBV6-6; the D is unclear. V was clipped by 5 bases and J by 7 bases, with 14 bases between them. Germline-derived CDR1 and CDR2 are MNHNY and SVGAGI (reference sequence). The CDR3 extends over 13 amino acids. In DNA, the CDR3 is TGTGCCAGCAGTCGCGGTAGGCATGGTGAAGCTTTCTTT. It yields the protein CASSRGRHGEAFF.

The chain combines TRBV10-3 with TRBJ2-5; 10 bases line up with TRBD1. The J call may be incorrect, as the DNA end agrees better with TRBJ2-7. This CDR3 region has 14 residues. Germline V CDR1 and CDR2: ENHRY, SYGVKD. The DNA for the CDR3 is TGTGCCATCAGGAGGACAGGGGGTACCTACGAGCAGTACTTC. It yields the protein CAIRRTGGTYEQYF.

The genes are TRBV5-1 and TRBJ2-3; 11 bases map to TRBD1. The germline V gene encodes CDR1 SGHRS and CDR2 YFSETQ. There are 16 residues in the CDR3. Trimming took 2 bases from V and 6 from J; bases not matched to a gene: 8. CDR3 sequence: CASSLHGTGGPDTQYF. CDR3 DNA sequence: TGCGCCAGCAGCTTACATGGGACAGGGGGTCCGGATACGCAGTATTTT.

The CDR3 nucleotides are TGCGCCAGCAGCTCAGGGACAGGCTCCTACAATGAGCAGTTCTTC. Protein: CASSSGTGSYNEQFF. This sequence joins TRBV5-1 and TRBJ2-1, with 8 bases that match TRBD1. CDR1 is SGHRS and CDR2 is YFSETQ in the germline V gene. J was trimmed by 0 bases and V by 3 bases; bases with no gene match: 2. The CDR3 is 15 amino acids.

A single count supports this clone. Because the CDR3's place on the DNA is in doubt, the DNA is left out and the CDR3 is given as listed by TCRdb. V is TRBV7-2 and J is TRBJ2-2; TRBD1, the table's D call, lacks a check against the DNA. Germline assignment: CDR1 SGHTA and CDR2 FQGNSA. The CDR3 adds up to 14 amino acids, both ends counted. CDR3 amino acids: CASSFGPGAGELFF.

The V call is TRBV16, the J call TRBJ1-1, with D perhaps TRBD1 (6 bases). CDR1 and CDR2 from the germline V gene are KGHSY and FQNENV. The CDR3 extends over 17 amino acids. V was shortened by 7 bases and J by 2 bases, with 23 bases between the two germline ends. CDR3 sequence reads: CASKKTGKPLTNTEAFF. The CDR3 DNA follows: TGTGCCAGCAAGAAAACAGGGAAACCTCTAACAAACACTGAAGCTTTCTTT.

This clone appeared once. The same CDR3 arises from other DNA sequences in this sample as well. This chain connects TRBV5-1 to TRBJ1-2; 7 nucleotides line up with TRBD1. The CDR3 sequence is 12 residues long. V was clipped by 4 bases and J by 6 bases; unmatched bases: 3. Germline V CDR1 and CDR2: SGHRS, YFSETQ. The CDR3 DNA is TGCGCCAGCAGCCTTGACAGGGATGGCTACACCTTC. Its translation: CASSLDRDGYTF.

V and J are TRBV5-1 and TRBJ2-7; D is possibly TRBD1 (7 bases). Trimming left V 4 bases short and J 7 bases short, with 15 bases between. CDR1 is SGHRS and CDR2 is YFSETQ in the germline V gene. The CDR3 contains 13 residues. CDR3 protein: CASSRWRGREQYF. Written as DNA, the CDR3 is TGCGCCAGCAGCCGCTGGAGGGGGCGGGAGCAGTACTTC.

The J gene is TRBJ1-1, the V gene TRBV30, with D tentatively TRBD1 (5 bases). This CDR3 region has 13 residues. Germline CDR1 reads GTSNPN; CDR2 reads SVGIG (reference sequence). V lost 1 base, J lost 10 bases, and 16 bases lay in between. In DNA form, the CDR3 reads TGTGCCTGGAGTGCAGGGTTGGGCCTAGGAGCTTTCTTT. This sequence encodes CAWSAGLGLGAFF.

The chain has TRBV19 and TRBJ2-1; D is perhaps TRBD2 (6 bases). CDR3 length: 14 amino acids. CDR1 and CDR2 from the germline V gene are LNHDA and SQIVND (reference sequence). V was trimmed by 5 bases and J by 6 bases, leaving 14 bases between them. CDR3 coding DNA: TGTGCCAGTAGTTTCGGACTACTAAGCAATGAGCAGTTCTTC. Protein sequence: CASSFGLLSNEQFF.

V and J are TRBV18 and TRBJ2-3, with 10 bases fitting TRBD1. CDR3 length: 15 residues. CDR1 and CDR2 from the germline V gene are KGHSH and LQKENI. The junction had 7 bases not matched to a gene; V was cut back by 6 bases and J by 4 bases. The CDR3 sequence is CASSPGQGSPDTQYF. CDR3 DNA sequence: TGTGCCAGCTCCCCGGGACAGGGGTCGCCAGATACGCAGTATTTT.

CDR3 coding DNA: TGCGCCAGCACCAAGGCTAGCTCCTACAATGAGCAGTTCTTC. It specifies CASTKASSYNEQFF. This chain links TRBV5-1 with TRBJ2-1; D is unclear. The length of the CDR3 is 14 residues. The germline V gene encodes CDR1 SGHRS and CDR2 YFSETQ. Trimming left V 6 bases short and J 0 bases short, with 10 bases between.

The V call is TRBV30, the J call TRBJ1-1; a possible D gene is TRBD1 (5 bases). This CDR3 region has 14 residues. CDR1 is GTSNPN, CDR2 SVGIG, per germline (reference sequence). The ends were cut back, 5 bases at V and 13 bases at J, with 26 bases in the middle. For the CDR3, the DNA is TGTGCCTGGTCCTACCGAGGGGCGGGGGGTTTTGTTTTCTTT. Its protein product is CAWSYRGAGGFVFF.

V usage is TRBV7-8 and J usage is TRBJ2-5, with 8 nucleotides matching TRBD2. The CDR3 covers 15 residues. Germline-derived CDR1 and CDR2 are SGHVS and FQNEAQ. V gave up 5 bases and J gave up 5 bases; unmatched junction bases: 10. For the CDR3, the DNA is TGTGCCAGCAGCCCCGGGGGGGCCACGGTGGAGACCCAGTACTTC. It encodes CASSPGGATVETQYF. Together with reference TRBV7-8 and TRBJ2-5, the CDR3 gives the full variable domain: GAGVSQSPRYKVAKRGQDVALRCDPISGHVSLFWYQQALGQGPEFLTYFQNEAQLDKSGLPSDRFFAERPEGSVSTLKIQRTQQEDSAVYLCASSPGGATVETQYFGPGTRLLVL.

This clone is a singleton in its sample. V and J are TRBV5-1 and TRBJ2-1, with 10 bases fitting TRBD2. In germline, CDR1 is SGHRS, CDR2 YFSETQ. V dropped 1 base and J dropped 7; count of bases not matched to a gene: 8. The CDR3 extends over 16 amino acids. The CDR3 coding sequence is TGCGCCAGCAGCTTGATGCCGGCTAGCGGGGGTAATGAGCAGTTCTTC. It is translated as CASSLMPASGGNEQFF.

The chain carries TRBV19 and TRBJ2-1; the D is unclear. The CDR3 is made up of 14 amino acids. Germline V CDR1 and CDR2: LNHDA, SQIVND (reference sequence). V lost 4 bases and J lost 0, with 7 bases in between. CDR3 amino acids: CASSTKLSYNEQFF. The DNA for the CDR3 is TGTGCCAGTAGTACCAAGCTCTCCTACAATGAGCAGTTCTTC.

Notes on this clone: In the same sample, other DNA sequences code for this CDR3. The chain has TRBV5-1 and TRBJ1-1; tentative D call: TRBD1 (5 bases). The CDR3 is 13 amino acids. Trimming took off 0 bases at V and 4 bases at J, with 7 bases between the two ends. In germline, CDR1 is SGHRS, CDR2 YFSETQ. The CDR3 loop reads CASSLEQGTEAFF. The CDR3 DNA reads TGCGCCAGCAGCTTGGAGCAGGGCACTGAAGCTTTCTTT. Drawing the rest from reference TRBV5-1 and TRBJ1-1, the complete variable domain is KAGVTQTPRYLIKTRGQQVTLSCSPISGHRSVSWYQQTPGQGLQFLFEYFSETQRNKGNFPGRFSGRQFSNSRSEMNVSTLELGDSALYLCASSLEQGTEAFFGQGTRLTVV.

The rearrangement uses TRBV19 and TRBJ2-4; 9 bases are a match to TRBD1. The junction had 11 bases not matched to a gene; V was cut back by 6 bases and J by 8 bases. Germline CDR1 is LNHDA and CDR2 is SQIVND (reference sequence). CDR3 length equals 15 residues. The CDR3 region has the DNA TGTGCCAGTAGCACCTGGGGGACAGGGAATGACATTCAGTACTTC. Translation: CASSTWGTGNDIQYF.

The rearrangement joins TRBV5-1 to TRBJ1-3, with D perhaps matching TRBD1 (6 bases). This CDR3 has 22 amino acids. Germline V gene lookup returns CDR1 SGHRS and CDR2 YFSETQ. The ends were cut back, 6 bases at V and 0 bases at J, with 34 bases in the middle. The CDR3 region has the DNA TGCGCCAGCAACGACCCTACCCGGGGAGACAGGACCAAACCCCTCTCTGGAAACACCATATATTTT. Translated, it gives CASNDPTRGDRTKPLSGNTIYF.

V is TRBV19 and J is TRBJ1-4, with D possibly being TRBD1 (5 bases). Trimming pared 7 bases from V and 5 bases from J, leaving 17 bases between. Germline CDR1 reads LNHDA; CDR2 reads SQIVND (reference sequence). The CDR3 runs to 15 residues. This CDR3 reads CASTDSGGGNEKLFF. The CDR3 DNA reads as TGTGCCAGTACTGACAGCGGGGGGGGGAATGAAAAACTGTTTTTT.